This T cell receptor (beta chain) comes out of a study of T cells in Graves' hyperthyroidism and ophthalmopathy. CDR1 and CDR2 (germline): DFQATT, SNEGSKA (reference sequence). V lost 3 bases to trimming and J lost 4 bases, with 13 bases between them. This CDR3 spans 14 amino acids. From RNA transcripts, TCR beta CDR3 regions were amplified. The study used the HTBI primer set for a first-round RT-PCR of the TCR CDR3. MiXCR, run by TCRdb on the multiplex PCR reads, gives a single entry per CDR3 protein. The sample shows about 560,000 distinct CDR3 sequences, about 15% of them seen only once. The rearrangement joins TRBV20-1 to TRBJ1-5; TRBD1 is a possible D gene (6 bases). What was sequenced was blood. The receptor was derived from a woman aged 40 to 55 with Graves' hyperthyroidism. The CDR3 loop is CSARASQGNQPQHF. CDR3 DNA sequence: TGCAGTGCTAGGGCCTCACAGGGAAATCAGCCCCAGCATTTT.